One and the same sample provided the 30 T cell receptor beta chains below, sequenced in a study of shared clonotypes between healthy human individuals. TCRdb keeps only in-frame clones here, not all; method: immunoSEQ multiplex PCR. This sample has a few million clones, with about 92% found just once. Sequencing was done on a sample of naive CD4+ T cells from PBMCs. Subset described: CD45RA+ positively selected. The receptor source for this set is a man younger than 35 in good health. Some clones in this sample may be carry-over from other donors' samples.

The chain has TRBV7-9 and TRBJ2-2; no definite D call. The CDR3 is 14 amino acids. Germline V CDR1 and CDR2: SEHNR, FQNEAQ (reference sequence). The germline V and J ends were trimmed by 2 bases and 6 bases, with 10 bases remaining between them. The CDR3 sequence is CASSLSPISGELFF. CDR3 coding DNA: TGTGCCAGCAGCTTAAGCCCGATTTCCGGGGAGCTGTTTTTT.

This clone was detected only a few times. Other DNA variants within this sample encode the same CDR3. The CDR3 DNA reads TGCAGTGCTAGTCCCCGGGCTGAAGCTTTCTTT. It yields the protein CSASPRAEAFF. V and J are TRBV20-1 and TRBJ1-1; D gene unclear. CDR3 size: 11 residues. V was clipped by 3 bases and J by 6 bases, with 8 bases between them. CDR1 DFQATT and CDR2 SNEGSKA come from the germline V gene (reference sequence).

CDR3 protein: CASSRLGALNTEAFF. The CDR3 DNA follows: TGTGCCAGCAGTCGCCTGGGGGCTTTGAACACTGAAGCTTTCTTT. The chain links TRBV28 to TRBJ1-1, with a tentative D call TRBD1 (6 bases). Deletions cut 5 bases from V and 0 bases from J, with 13 bases between. This CDR3 spans 15 amino acids. CDR1 and CDR2 (germline): MDHEN, SYDVKM.

J is TRBJ1-3 and V is TRBV28; D ambiguous. Germline V gene sequence: CDR1 MDHEN, CDR2 SYDVKM. The CDR3 contains 13 residues. Trimming left V 6 bases short and J 1 base short, with 7 bases between. CDR3 amino acids: CASRGMSGNTIYF. The CDR3 DNA is TGTGCCAGCAGGGGTATGTCTGGAAACACCATATATTTT.

This chain uses TRBV28 with TRBJ1-2; D uncertain. The CDR3 totals 15 residues. Germline V lookup: CDR1 MDHEN, CDR2 SYDVKM. The V gene lost 5 bases and the J gene lost 6 bases, with 19 bases spanning the gap. CDR3 DNA: TGTGCCAGCAGTCCCAGGCACTCCCGGTGGAATGGCTACACCTTC. Protein sequence: CASSPRHSRWNGYTF.

Here the CDR3 DNA reads TGTGCCAGCAGTTACACAAAGGCGACAGGGGGCCCTGAAGCTTTCTTT. As protein: CASSYTKATGGPEAFF. The chain combines TRBV6-6 with TRBJ1-1; TRBD1 matches 10 bases. V was clipped by 2 bases and J by 6 bases; unmatched bases: 9. This CDR3 has 16 residues. Germline V gives CDR1 MNHNY, CDR2 SVGAGI (reference sequence).

CDR3 nucleotide sequence: TGTGCCAGCTCACGCGGGACAGCTGGAAACACCATATATTTT. Translated, it gives CASSRGTAGNTIYF. The V gene is TRBV18, the J gene TRBJ1-3; 7 bases agree with TRBD1. Trimming cost V 4 bases and J 2 bases; bases outside gene matches: 2. CDR1 is KGHSH, CDR2 LQKENI, per germline. CDR3 length: 14 residues.

This clone was observed once. This chain links TRBV6-5 with TRBJ1-2, with a weak D call TRBD1 (5 bases). Germline V gene data show CDR1 as MNHEY and CDR2 as SVGAGI. With 8 bases removed from V and 4 bases from J, the gap between germline ends came to 20 bases. The CDR3 contains 15 residues. This chain's CDR3 is CASREGGGSVYGYTF. CDR3 DNA: TGTGCCAGCCGGGAGGGTGGGGGGTCGGTCTATGGCTACACCTTC.

This clone was found once. The chain carries TRBV6-5 and TRBJ1-1; 9 nucleotides match TRBD1. Germline CDR1 MNHEY, CDR2 SVGAGI. Unmatched junction bases numbered 11, after V lost 10 bases and J lost 5 bases. This CDR3 has 14 residues. The CDR3 protein is CATHSGTGRTEAFF. The DNA of the CDR3 is TGTGCCACCCATTCCGGGACAGGGCGGACTGAAGCTTTCTTT.

V and J are TRBV2 and TRBJ1-4; D not certain. V was shortened by 3 bases and J by 4 bases, with 9 bases between the two germline ends. Germline lookup yields CDR1 SNHLY and CDR2 FYNNEI. There are 14 residues in the CDR3. The CDR3 DNA is TGTGCCAGCAGTGATCGGCGGAGTAATGAAAAACTGTTTTTT. Its protein is CASSDRRSNEKLFF. The full variable domain, completed using reference TRBV2 and TRBJ1-4, is EPEVTQTPSHQVTQMGQEVILRCVPISNHLYFYWYRQILGQKVEFLVSFYNNEISEKSEIFDDQFSVERPDGSNFTLKIRSTKLEDSAMYFCASSDRRSNEKLFFGSGTQLSVL.

The chain employs TRBV7-7 and TRBJ2-5; D unclear. The CDR3 covers 13 residues. The germline CDR1 and CDR2 sequences are SSHAT and FNYEAQ (reference sequence). Deletions cut 4 bases from V and 2 bases from J, with 8 bases between. The CDR3 spells CASSSLGQETQYF. The CDR3 DNA follows: TGTGCCAGCAGCTCCCTGGGTCAAGAGACCCAGTACTTC.

This chain links TRBV27 with TRBJ2-5; D possibly corresponds to TRBD2 (6 bases). Germline V gene data show CDR1 as MNHEY and CDR2 as SMNVEV (reference sequence). The V end lost 4 bases, the J end lost 5 bases, and 20 bases lay between the germline ends. This CDR3 contains 16 residues. CDR3 coding DNA: TGTGCCAGCAGTTCTCCTGGCGGGGCTAGCCGGGAGACCCAGTACTTC. Protein: CASSSPGGASRETQYF.

This clone has just one count. This chain uses TRBV5-1 with TRBJ1-1, with 9 bases lining up with TRBD1. The CDR3 has 19 residues. With V trimmed by 2 bases and J by 6 bases, 20 bases remained unmatched. The germline V gene has CDR1 SGHRS and CDR2 YFSETQ. As DNA, the CDR3 is TGCGCCAGCAGCTTAAACGCCGGGACAGGGAAGAAACGGGGCGCTGAAGCTTTCTTT. It encodes CASSLNAGTGKKRGAEAFF.

V and J are TRBV10-2 and TRBJ2-3, with D unclear. CDR3 length: 11 amino acids. V was trimmed by 7 bases and J by 3 bases, leaving 5 bases between them. In germline, CDR1 is WSHSY, CDR2 SAAADI. The CDR3 nucleotides are TGCGCCAGCACCCGTACAGATACGCAGTATTTT. Translating gives CASTRTDTQYF.

This clone was seen just once. Other DNA sequences in this sample translate to the same CDR3. The chain has TRBV9 and TRBJ2-3; no definite D call. The CDR3 length is 12 residues. Germline V gene lookup returns CDR1 SGDLS and CDR2 YYNGEE. Trimming pared 5 bases from V and 4 bases from J, leaving 8 bases between. CDR3 protein: CASSVSADTQYF. The CDR3 DNA follows: TGTGCCAGCAGTGTAAGTGCAGATACGCAGTATTTT.

This clone was seen just once. The V and J genes are TRBV5-4 and TRBJ2-1; TRBD2 matches at 13 bases. This CDR3 contains 19 residues. Germline CDR1 and CDR2: SGHNT and YYREEE (reference sequence). The trim removed 0 bases at V and 2 bases at J, leaving 8 bases unmatched. The CDR3 loop is CASSLELAGGPFAYNEQFF. The CDR3, as DNA: TGTGCCAGCAGCTTGGAACTAGCGGGAGGGCCATTTGCCTACAATGAGCAGTTCTTC.

The chain has TRBV7-9 and TRBJ2-3; 15 bases map to TRBD2. V lost 5 bases to trimming and J lost 6 bases; unmatched junction nucleotides: 9. This CDR3 spans 17 amino acids. Germline CDR1 reads SEHNR; CDR2 reads FQNEAQ (reference sequence). The CDR3 loop reads CASSAGLAGGPVDTQYF. The CDR3 DNA reads as TGTGCCAGCAGCGCCGGACTAGCGGGAGGGCCAGTTGATACGCAGTATTTT.

This chain joins TRBV15 and TRBJ1-1; no clear D gene. With 1 base removed from V and 0 bases from J, the gap between germline ends came to 9 bases. Germline values: CDR1 LNHNV, CDR2 YYDKDF (reference sequence). The CDR3 is made up of 15 amino acids. The CDR3 DNA reads as TGTGCCACCAGCAGAGTAACAACGGTGAACACTGAAGCTTTCTTT. Protein product: CATSRVTTVNTEAFF.

For this clone: Different DNA sequences within this sample yield the same CDR3. This chain connects TRBV30 to TRBJ2-2, with D unclear. Germline CDR1 is GTSNPN and CDR2 is SVGIG (reference sequence). This CDR3 has 15 residues. Trimming cost V 0 bases and J 2 bases, with 10 bases left between them. This CDR3 is CAWSVRGTNTGELFF. Here the CDR3 DNA reads TGTGCCTGGAGTGTACGTGGTACAAACACCGGGGAGCTGTTTTTT.

This clone was found once. This chain connects TRBV4-1 to TRBJ1-2, with TRBD1 as a possible D gene (5 bases). Per germline, CDR1 MGHRA and CDR2 YSYEKL. V was shortened by 0 bases and J by 4 bases, with 21 bases between the two germline ends. This CDR3 contains 18 residues. Here the CDR3 reads CASSQDRPRQGLGYGYTF. CDR3 coding DNA: TGCGCCAGCAGCCAAGATCGACCCCGTCAGGGCTTAGGCTATGGCTACACCTTC.

V usage is TRBV7-8 and J usage is TRBJ2-1; 15 bases map to TRBD2. This CDR3 region has 16 residues. Germline values: CDR1 SGHVS, CDR2 FQNEAQ. V lost 5 bases and J lost 9; bases outside the gene matches: 8. The chain's CDR3 is CASSPMGLAGGSEQFF. Written as DNA, the CDR3 is TGTGCCAGCAGCCCAATGGGACTAGCGGGAGGTAGTGAGCAGTTCTTC.

This clone was counted only a few times. The rearrangement links TRBV9 to TRBJ2-2; a possible D gene is TRBD2 (6 bases). Trimming removed 0 bases from V and 8 bases from J, with 17 bases in between. Germline CDR1 SGDLS, CDR2 YYNGEE. The CDR3 loop spans 16 amino acids. CDR3 sequence: CASSVGVSGESGELFF. CDR3 coding DNA: TGTGCCAGCAGCGTAGGCGTTTCGGGGGAATCAGGGGAGCTGTTTTTT.

The genes are TRBV7-2 and TRBJ2-5; D ambiguous. In germline, CDR1 is SGHTA, CDR2 FQGNSA. The V gene lost 4 bases and the J gene lost 5 bases, with 26 bases spanning the gap. The CDR3 covers 18 residues. This chain's CDR3 is CASSSKRGADPRLETQYF. The CDR3 nucleotides are TGTGCCAGCAGCTCCAAAAGAGGCGCGGACCCCCGACTGGAGACCCAGTACTTC.

The rearrangement joins TRBV7-9 to TRBJ1-4; maybe TRBD1 (6 bases). The CDR3 sequence is 18 residues long. V lost 4 bases to trimming and J lost 0 bases, with 18 bases between them. CDR1 and CDR2 from the germline V gene are SEHNR and FQNEAQ (reference sequence). CDR3 loop: CASSSRTAGTATNEKLFF. The CDR3 nucleotides are TGTGCCAGCAGCTCTCGGACAGCCGGAACTGCAACTAATGAAAAACTGTTTTTT.

The rearrangement uses TRBV7-2 and TRBJ2-7, with 11 bases matching TRBD2. Trimming at V came to 1 base and at J to 0 bases, leaving 8 bases not matched to a gene. CDR1 is SGHTA and CDR2 is FQGNSA in the germline V gene. The CDR3 has 18 amino acids. DNA for the CDR3: TGTGCCAGCAGCTTAGTCCTAGCGGGAGGCGGAAGCTCCTACGAGCAGTACTTC. It translates to CASSLVLAGGGSSYEQYF.

This chain joins TRBV27 and TRBJ1-4; TRBD1 matches at 8 bases. The junction had 9 bases not matched to a gene; V was cut back by 4 bases and J by 8 bases. This CDR3 comprises 15 residues. CDR1 MNHEY and CDR2 SMNVEV come from the germline V gene (reference sequence). CDR3 nucleotides: TGTGCCAGCAGTTCCGTCGGGACAGGTCAGGAAAAACTGTTTTTT. Its translation: CASSSVGTGQEKLFF.

V and J are TRBV6-1 and TRBJ2-7, with 7 bases that match TRBD1. The CDR3 contains 14 residues. Germline assignment: CDR1 MNHNS and CDR2 SASEGT. Losses at the gene ends were 6 bases for V and 2 bases for J; bases not matched to a gene: 7. The CDR3 bases are TGTGCCAGCAGGGAGACAGGGCAGGCCTACGAGCAGTACTTC. The encoded protein is CASRETGQAYEQYF.

The count of this clone is one. This chain joins TRBV2 and TRBJ1-2; maybe TRBD1 (5 bases). Germline values: CDR1 SNHLY, CDR2 FYNNEI. V lost 4 bases and J lost 5, with 11 bases in between. This CDR3 is 13 amino acids long. The CDR3 region has the DNA TGTGCCAGCAGTGGCCAGCAGGGTTATGGCTACACCTTC. It encodes CASSGQQGYGYTF.

This chain links TRBV4-2 with TRBJ2-2; D might be TRBD2 (6 bases). CDR1 LGHNA and CDR2 YNFKEQ come from the germline V gene. The V gene lost 1 base and the J gene lost 4 bases, with 13 bases spanning the gap. This CDR3 is 16 amino acids long. The CDR3 coding sequence is TGTGCCAGCAGCCAAGCTACCGGGAGCCGCACCGGGGAGCTGTTTTTT. Protein sequence: CASSQATGSRTGELFF.

On this clone: This sample also contains other DNA sequences that code for the same CDR3. The rearrangement links TRBV7-2 to TRBJ2-7, with no clear D. V was clipped by 4 bases and J by 4 bases, with 5 bases between them. The CDR3 is 11 residues long. Germline lookup yields CDR1 SGHTA and CDR2 FQGNSA. The chain's CDR3 is CASSSLYEQYF. DNA for the CDR3: TGTGCCAGCAGCTCGCTTTACGAGCAGTACTTC.